These 3 T cell receptor beta chains share one sample of origin, sequenced in a study of blood T cell repertoires in COVID-19. Sequencing used immunoSEQ multiplex PCR; TCRdb keeps in-frame clones, though not all of them. This table holds tens of thousands of clones, around nine tenths found once. The specimen was peripheral blood. All receptors come from a woman aged 70-85 years with active COVID-19.

This chain joins TRBV7-9 and TRBJ2-2, with a possible D match to TRBD1 (6 bases). Germline CDR1 reads SEHNR; CDR2 reads FQNEAQ (reference sequence). The CDR3 consists of 16 residues. The V end was cut by 3 bases, the J end by 1 base, with 12 bases between. CDR3 DNA: TGTGCCAGCAGCTTGTTGTGGGGGCAGAACACCGGGGAGCTGTTTTTT. Translation: CASSLLWGQNTGELFF.

CDR3 nucleotide sequence: TGTGCCAGCAGCCGGATAGCGGGGGGCTACAATGAGCAGTTCTTC. This sequence encodes CASSRIAGGYNEQFF. This sequence joins TRBV27 and TRBJ2-1; 10 nucleotides line up with TRBD2. V lost 6 bases to trimming and J lost 3 bases; unmatched junction nucleotides: 5. The CDR3 spans 15 residues. The germline V gene encodes CDR1 MNHEY and CDR2 SMNVEV (reference sequence).

The chain uses TRBV18 and TRBJ2-3, with TRBD2 as a possible D gene (6 bases). CDR3 length: 13 amino acids. Deletions cut 3 bases from V and 3 bases from J, with 7 bases between. Germline CDR1 KGHSH, CDR2 LQKENI. For the CDR3, the DNA is TGTGCCAGCTCACCGACTAGGACAGATACGCAGTATTTT. Translated: CASSPTRTDTQYF. Full variable domain (remainder filled in from reference TRBV18 and TRBJ2-3): NAGVMQNPRHLVRRRGQEARLRCSPMKGHSHVYWYRQLPEEGLKFMVYLQKENIIDESGMPKERFSAEFPKEGPSILRIQQVVRGDSAAYFCASSPTRTDTQYFGPGTRLTVL.